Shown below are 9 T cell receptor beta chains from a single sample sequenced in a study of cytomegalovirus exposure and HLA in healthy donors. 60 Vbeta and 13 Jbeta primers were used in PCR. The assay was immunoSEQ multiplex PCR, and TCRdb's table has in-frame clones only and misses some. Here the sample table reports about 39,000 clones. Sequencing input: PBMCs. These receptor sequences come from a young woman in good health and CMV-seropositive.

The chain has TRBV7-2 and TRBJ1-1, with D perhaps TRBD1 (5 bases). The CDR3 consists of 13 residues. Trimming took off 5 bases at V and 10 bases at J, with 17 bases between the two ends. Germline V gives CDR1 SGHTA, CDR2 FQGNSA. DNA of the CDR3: TGTGCCAGCAGCCCCAGGACACCCCTGGTAGCTTTCTTT. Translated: CASSPRTPLVAFF.

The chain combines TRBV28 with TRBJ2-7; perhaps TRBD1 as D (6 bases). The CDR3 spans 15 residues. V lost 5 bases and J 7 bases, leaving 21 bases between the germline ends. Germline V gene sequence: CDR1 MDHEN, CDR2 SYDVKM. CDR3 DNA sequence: TGTGCCAGCAGTGCCCCGGGACAAAGTGCTAGTGAGCAGTACTTC. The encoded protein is CASSAPGQSASEQYF.

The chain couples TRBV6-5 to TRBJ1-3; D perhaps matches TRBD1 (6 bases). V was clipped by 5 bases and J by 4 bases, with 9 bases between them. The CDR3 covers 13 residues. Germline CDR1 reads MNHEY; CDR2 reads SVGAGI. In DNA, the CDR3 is TGTGCCAGCAGTAGGGGGTTCGGAAACACCATATATTTT. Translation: CASSRGFGNTIYF.

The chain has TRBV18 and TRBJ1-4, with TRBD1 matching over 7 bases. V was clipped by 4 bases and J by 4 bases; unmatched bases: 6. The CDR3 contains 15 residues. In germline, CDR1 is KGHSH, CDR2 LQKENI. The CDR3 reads CASSRGQELNEKLFF. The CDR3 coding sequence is TGTGCCAGCTCACGAGGACAGGAGCTTAATGAAAAACTGTTTTTT.

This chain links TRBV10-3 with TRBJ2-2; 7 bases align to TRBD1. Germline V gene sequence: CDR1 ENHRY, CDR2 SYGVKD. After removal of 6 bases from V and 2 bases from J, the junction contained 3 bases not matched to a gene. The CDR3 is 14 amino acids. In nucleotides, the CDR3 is TGTGCCATCAGGGGGGACAGTAACACCGGGGAGCTGTTTTTT. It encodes CAIRGDSNTGELFF.

The CDR3, as DNA: TGTGCCAGCAGCCCCCGGGAGGGCCCGAGGACCACAGATACGCAGTATTTT. Residues: CASSPREGPRTTDTQYF. The chain combines TRBV7-9 with TRBJ2-3, with 8 bases fitting TRBD2. Germline V CDR1 and CDR2: SEHNR, FQNEAQ (reference sequence). The CDR3 sequence is 17 residues long. Trimming cost V 5 bases and J 2 bases; bases outside gene matches: 12. Supplemented by reference TRBV7-9 and TRBJ2-3, the full variable domain reads DTGVSQNPRHKITKRGQNVTFRCDPISEHNRLYWYRQTLGQGPEFLTYFQNEAQLEKSRLLSDRFSAERPKGSFSTLEIQRTEQGDSAMYLCASSPREGPRTTDTQYFGPGTRLTVL.

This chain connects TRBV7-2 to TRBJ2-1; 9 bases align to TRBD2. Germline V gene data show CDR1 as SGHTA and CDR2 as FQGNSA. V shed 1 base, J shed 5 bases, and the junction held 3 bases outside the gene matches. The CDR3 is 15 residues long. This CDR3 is CASSLVAGGNNEQFF. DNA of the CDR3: TGTGCCAGCAGCTTAGTGGCGGGAGGGAACAATGAGCAGTTCTTC.

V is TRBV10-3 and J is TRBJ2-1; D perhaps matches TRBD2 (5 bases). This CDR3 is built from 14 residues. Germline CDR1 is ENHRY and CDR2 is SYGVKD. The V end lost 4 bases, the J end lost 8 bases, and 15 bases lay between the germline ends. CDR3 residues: CAISGLNPGDEQFF. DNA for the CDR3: TGTGCCATCAGTGGACTAAATCCTGGGGATGAGCAGTTCTTC.

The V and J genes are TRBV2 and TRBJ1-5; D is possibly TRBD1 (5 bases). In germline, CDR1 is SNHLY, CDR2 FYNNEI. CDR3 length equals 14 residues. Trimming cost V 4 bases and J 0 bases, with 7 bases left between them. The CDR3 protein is CASSGQYSNQPQHF. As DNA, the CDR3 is TGTGCCAGCAGTGGACAGTATAGCAATCAGCCCCAGCATTTT.